The rows below give T cell receptor beta chains drawn from one sample of a study of T-cell memory formation after mild COVID-19. MiXCR was run by TCRdb on the 5' RACE reads, yielding one entry per CDR3 protein. The sample records 150,000 to 200,000 distinct CDR3 sequences, roughly 15% being singletons. Sequences were obtained from PBMCs or a T cell subset sorted from them (not recorded which). Receptor source: an adult woman who had mild COVID-19 (a few samples of this study predate the infection). Cell type and time point are not known. The CDR3 runs from the conserved cysteine through the conserved F or W. The D gene is left open where the match is weak. A row's size may be missing; if present it is once, few, many or a size class.

TRBD1,TRBV5-4,few,TRBJ2-5,TGTGCCAGCAGCCTAACGACAGGGGGTGGCGAGACCCAGTACTTC,CASSLTTGGGETQYF
NA,TRBV6-2/TRBV6-3,few,TRBJ2-1,TGTGCCAGCAGTTTTTCCACGTCCGGGGCACATGAGCAGTTCTTC,CASSFSTSGAHEQFF
TRBD2,TRBV4-1,many,TRBJ2-7,TGCGCCAGCAGCCTTGAACTAGCGGGAGGTTCGTACGAGCAGTACTTC,CASSLELAGGSYEQYF
NA,TRBV15,NA,TRBJ2-7,TGTGCCACCAGCAGAGATCTGACCTCAGGAGGCGAGCAGTACTTC,CATSRDLTSGGEQYF
TRBD2,TRBV28,NA,TRBJ2-7,TGTGCCAGCAGTTTCGGCATGGATAGCGGGAAGAGCTCCTACGAGCAGTACTTC,CASSFGMDSGKSSYEQYF
TRBD1,TRBV20-1,few,TRBJ1-1,TGCAGTGCTCAGTCGGGACAGGGATCTGGTGAAGCTTTCTTT,CSAQSGQGSGEAFF
TRBD1,TRBV12-3/TRBV12-4,NA,TRBJ2-7,TGTGCCAGCAGCCCTACAGGGGCAGGGCAGTACTTC,CASSPTGAGQYF
NA,TRBV7-9,NA,TRBJ1-3,TGTGCCAGCAGCTTAGAAACAGCTCCAGGCTCTGGAAACACCATATATTTT,CASSLETAPGSGNTIYF
TRBD1,TRBV7-2,few,TRBJ2-1,TGTGCCAGCAGCTCGGACAGGGGTCGGGGGCAGTTCTTC,CASSSDRGRGQFF
NA,TRBV3-1,few,TRBJ1-4,TGTGCCAGCAGCCAAGGAGCCACTAATGAAAAACTGTTTTTT,CASSQGATNEKLFF